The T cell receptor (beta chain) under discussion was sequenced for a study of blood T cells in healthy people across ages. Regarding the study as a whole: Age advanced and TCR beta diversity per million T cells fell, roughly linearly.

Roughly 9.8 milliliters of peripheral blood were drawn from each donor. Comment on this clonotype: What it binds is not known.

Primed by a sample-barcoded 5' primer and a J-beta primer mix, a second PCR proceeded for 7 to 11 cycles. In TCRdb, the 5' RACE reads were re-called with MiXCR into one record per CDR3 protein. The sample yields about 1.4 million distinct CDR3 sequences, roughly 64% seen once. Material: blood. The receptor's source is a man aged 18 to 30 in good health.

Written as DNA, the CDR3 is TGTGCCAGCAGTTCCTCCCCCTTTACTAGCGGGGGGGCCAGGGATACGCAGTATTTT. As protein: CASSSSPFTSGGARDTQYF. The chain carries TRBV6-2 or TRBV6-3 and TRBJ2-3, with TRBD2 matching 13 bases. The CDR3 loop spans 19 amino acids. V shed 4 bases, J shed 6 bases, and the junction held 16 bases outside the gene matches. Germline assignment: CDR1 MNHEY and CDR2 SVGEGT.